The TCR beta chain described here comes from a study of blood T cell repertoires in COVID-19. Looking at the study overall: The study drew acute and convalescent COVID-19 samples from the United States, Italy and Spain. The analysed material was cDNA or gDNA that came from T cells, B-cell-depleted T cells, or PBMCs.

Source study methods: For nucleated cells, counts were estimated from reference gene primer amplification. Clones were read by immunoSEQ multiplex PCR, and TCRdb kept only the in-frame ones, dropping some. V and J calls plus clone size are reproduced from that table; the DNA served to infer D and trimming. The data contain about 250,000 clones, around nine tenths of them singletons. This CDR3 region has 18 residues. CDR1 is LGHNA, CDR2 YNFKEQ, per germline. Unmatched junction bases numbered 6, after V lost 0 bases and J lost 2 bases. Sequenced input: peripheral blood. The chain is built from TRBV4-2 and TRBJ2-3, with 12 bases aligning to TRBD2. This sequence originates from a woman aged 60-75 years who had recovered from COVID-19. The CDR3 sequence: CASSQDSGLAGPTDTQYF. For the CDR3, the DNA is TGTGCCAGCAGCCAAGATTCAGGACTAGCGGGACCCACAGATACGCAGTATTTT.